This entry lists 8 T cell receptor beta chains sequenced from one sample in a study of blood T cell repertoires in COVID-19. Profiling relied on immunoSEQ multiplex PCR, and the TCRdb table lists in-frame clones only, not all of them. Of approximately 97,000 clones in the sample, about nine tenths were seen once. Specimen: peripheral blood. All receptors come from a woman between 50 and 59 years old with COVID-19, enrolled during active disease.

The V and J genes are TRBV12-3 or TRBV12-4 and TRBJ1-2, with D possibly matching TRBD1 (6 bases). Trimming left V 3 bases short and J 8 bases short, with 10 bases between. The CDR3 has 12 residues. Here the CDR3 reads CASSLGAKGYTF. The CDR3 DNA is TGTGCCAGCAGTTTGGGGGCCAAAGGCTACACCTTC.

CDR3 sequence (DNA): TGTGCCAGCAGCTTAGTCCTTAGCGGGGCCGGGGAGCTGTTTTTT. Translated, it gives CASSLVLSGAGELFF. The rearrangement uses TRBV11-2 and TRBJ2-2; 8 nucleotides agree with TRBD2. The V gene end was trimmed by 1 base and the J gene end by 6 bases; junction bases not matched to a gene: 4. The CDR3 sequence is 15 residues long. Per germline, CDR1 SGHAT and CDR2 FQNNGV.

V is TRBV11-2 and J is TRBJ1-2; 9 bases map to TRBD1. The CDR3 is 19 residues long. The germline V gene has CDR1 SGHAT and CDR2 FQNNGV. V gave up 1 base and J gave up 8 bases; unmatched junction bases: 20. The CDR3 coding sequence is TGTGCCAGCAGCTTAGGTCCCCAAGCTCCGGGACAGGGTCTATGGGGCTACACCTTC. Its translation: CASSLGPQAPGQGLWGYTF.

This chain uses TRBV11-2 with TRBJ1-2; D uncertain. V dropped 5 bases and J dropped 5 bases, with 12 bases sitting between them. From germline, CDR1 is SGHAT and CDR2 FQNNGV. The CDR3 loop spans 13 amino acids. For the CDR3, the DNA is TGTGCCAGCAGCCCCGGGGTTGGGTATGGCTACACCTTC. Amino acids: CASSPGVGYGYTF.

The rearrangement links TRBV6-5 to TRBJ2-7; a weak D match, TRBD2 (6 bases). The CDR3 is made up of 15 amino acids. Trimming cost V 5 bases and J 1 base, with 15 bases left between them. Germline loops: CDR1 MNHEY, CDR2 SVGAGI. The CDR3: CASSTPGGYSYEQYV. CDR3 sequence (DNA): TGTGCCAGCAGTACTCCCGGGGGATATTCCTACGAGCAGTACGTC.

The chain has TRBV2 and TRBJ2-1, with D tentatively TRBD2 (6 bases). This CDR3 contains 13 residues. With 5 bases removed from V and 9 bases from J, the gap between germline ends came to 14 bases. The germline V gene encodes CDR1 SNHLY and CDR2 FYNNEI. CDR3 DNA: TGTGCCAGCAGTCGATTCGTAGCGGTTGAGCAGTTCTTC. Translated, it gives CASSRFVAVEQFF.

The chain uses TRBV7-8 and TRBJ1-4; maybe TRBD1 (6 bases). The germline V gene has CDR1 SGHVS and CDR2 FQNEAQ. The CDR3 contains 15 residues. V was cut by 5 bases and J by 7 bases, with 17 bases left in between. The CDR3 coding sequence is TGTGCCAGCAGCGTCTCACAGGGAAGGGGTGAAAAACTGTTTTTT. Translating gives CASSVSQGRGEKLFF. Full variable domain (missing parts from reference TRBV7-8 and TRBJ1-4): GAGVSQSPRYKVAKRGQDVALRCDPISGHVSLFWYQQALGQGPEFLTYFQNEAQLDKSGLPSDRFFAERPEGSVSTLKIQRTQQEDSAVYLCASSVSQGRGEKLFFGSGTQLSVL.

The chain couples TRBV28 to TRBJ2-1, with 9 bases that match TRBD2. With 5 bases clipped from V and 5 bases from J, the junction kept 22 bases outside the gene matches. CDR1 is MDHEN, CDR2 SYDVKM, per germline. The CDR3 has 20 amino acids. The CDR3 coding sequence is TGTGCCAGCAGTCCCCGGGTAGCGGGGGCACTGTTGCAGACCAACAATGAGCAGTTCTTC. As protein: CASSPRVAGALLQTNNEQFF.